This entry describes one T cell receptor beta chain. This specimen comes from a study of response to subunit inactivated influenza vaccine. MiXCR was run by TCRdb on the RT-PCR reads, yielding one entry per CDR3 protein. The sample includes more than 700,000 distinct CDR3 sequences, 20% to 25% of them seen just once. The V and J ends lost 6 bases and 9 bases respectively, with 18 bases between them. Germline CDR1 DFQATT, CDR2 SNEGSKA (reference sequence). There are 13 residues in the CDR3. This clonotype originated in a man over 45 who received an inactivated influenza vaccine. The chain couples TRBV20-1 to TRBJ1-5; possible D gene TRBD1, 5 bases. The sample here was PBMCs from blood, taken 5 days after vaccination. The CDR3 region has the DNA TGCAGTGCGGCAACCACCGAGGGGACGCCCCAGCATTTT. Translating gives CSAATTEGTPQHF.